The 11 T cell receptor beta chains in this list originate from one sample, sequenced in a study of cytomegalovirus exposure and HLA in healthy donors. The method was immunoSEQ multiplex PCR; TCRdb's version includes in-frame clones alone and lacks a portion of them. The profile covers 130,000 to 150,000 clones, with 88% appearing a single time and about 7.9% taken by the ten largest. The sample consisted of PBMCs. These TCRs come from a woman aged 18-30 years in good health and CMV-seropositive.

To note about this clone: The germline gene is not matched at one end of the junction; a read error may be the cause. The rearrangement uses TRBV7-7 and TRBJ2-3; 12 bases agree with TRBD2. The CDR3 is made up of 14 amino acids. Germline values: CDR1 SSHAT, CDR2 FNYEAQ (reference sequence). CDR3 nucleotides: TGTGCTAGCAGCTTGGGACTAGCGGGAGATACGCAGTATTTT. Translating it yields CASSLGLAGDTQYF.

The chain is built from TRBV7-3 and TRBJ1-1, with 8 nucleotides matching TRBD1. After removal of 6 bases from V and 1 base from J, the junction contained 7 bases not matched to a gene. This CDR3 spans 15 amino acids. Germline values: CDR1 SGHTA, CDR2 FQGTGA. The CDR3 region has the DNA TGTGCCAGCAGTTCCCTAGGACAGGGGAACACTGAAGCTTTCTTT. Its protein is CASSSLGQGNTEAFF.

This chain links TRBV28 with TRBJ2-2; 10 nucleotides align to TRBD1. CDR1 and CDR2 from the germline V gene are MDHEN and SYDVKM. Unmatched junction bases numbered 9, after V lost 5 bases and J lost 6 bases. This CDR3 is 16 amino acids long. CDR3 region: CASSPPGQGIAGELFF. The CDR3 coding sequence is TGTGCCAGCAGTCCGCCGGGACAGGGGATCGCCGGGGAGCTGTTTTTT.

The rearrangement uses TRBV5-1 and TRBJ1-2; 7 nucleotides align to TRBD1. The CDR3 loop spans 15 amino acids. Per the germline V gene, CDR1 is SGHRS and CDR2 is YFSETQ. Trimming cost V 4 bases and J 3 bases; bases outside gene matches: 9. CDR3: CASSQPGTEDYGYTF. CDR3 nucleotides: TGCGCCAGCAGCCAGCCCGGGACAGAAGACTATGGCTACACCTTC.

This clone has a single count. The chain employs TRBV29-1 and TRBJ2-7, with 9 bases that match TRBD1. This CDR3 has 15 residues. The germline CDR1 and CDR2 sequences are SQVTM and ANQGSEA. With V trimmed by 4 bases and J by 3 bases, 10 bases remained unmatched. The CDR3: CSVADPGQGLYEQYF. CDR3 in DNA: TGCAGCGTTGCGGACCCGGGACAGGGTCTCTACGAGCAGTACTTC.

This clone was counted only a few times. The sample holds other DNA sequences that translate to the same CDR3. The V call is TRBV30, the J call TRBJ1-1; D ambiguous. The germline CDR1 and CDR2 sequences are GTSNPN and SVGIG (reference sequence). Trimming shortened V by 0 bases and J by 5 bases, and 4 bases separated the two germline ends. The CDR3 is 11 residues long. The CDR3 loop is CAWSVLTEAFF. The CDR3 nucleotides are TGTGCCTGGAGTGTACTAACTGAAGCTTTCTTT.

Only one count was recorded for this clone. The J gene is TRBJ2-7, the V gene TRBV6-5, with TRBD1 identical over 9 bases. J gave up 3 bases and V 2 bases, and 8 bases lay outside the gene matches. The CDR3 spans 16 residues. The germline V gene encodes CDR1 MNHEY and CDR2 SVGAGI. The CDR3 DNA follows: TGTGCCAGCAGTTACGCGTCCGGGACAGGGATCTACGAGCAGTACTTC. Translation gives CASSYASGTGIYEQYF.

The V call is TRBV19, the J call TRBJ2-3, with D possibly matching TRBD1 (5 bases). Germline CDR1 LNHDA, CDR2 SQIVND (reference sequence). The CDR3 has 15 amino acids. Trimming left V 6 bases short and J 0 bases short, with 13 bases between. The CDR3 loop reads CASRPQELSTDTQYF. The CDR3 DNA reads TGTGCCAGTAGACCACAGGAATTGAGCACAGATACGCAGTATTTT.

The chain links TRBV5-6 to TRBJ1-6, with 10 bases fitting TRBD1. The CDR3 runs 14 residues. CDR1 is SGHDT, CDR2 YYEEEE, per germline. V dropped 2 bases and J dropped 10; count of bases not matched to a gene: 3. CDR3 in amino acids: CASSFGTGVSPLHF. Written as DNA, the CDR3 is TGTGCCAGCAGCTTCGGGACAGGGGTCTCACCCCTCCACTTT.

J is TRBJ1-2 and V is TRBV19; D is perhaps TRBD1 (6 bases). V lost 3 bases and J lost 6, with 11 bases in between. Germline V gene data show CDR1 as LNHDA and CDR2 as SQIVND (reference sequence). The CDR3 consists of 13 residues. CDR3 loop: CASSISTGNGYTF. CDR3 sequence (DNA): TGTGCCAGTAGTATTAGTACAGGGAATGGCTACACCTTC.

The rearrangement links TRBV4-1 to TRBJ2-3; 7 positions agree with TRBD2. In germline, CDR1 is MGHRA, CDR2 YSYEKL. With V trimmed by 3 bases and J by 1 base, 7 bases remained unmatched. The CDR3 is 16 amino acids. The CDR3: CASSQRTSMGTDTQYF. The CDR3 DNA sequence: TGCGCCAGCAGCCAGAGGACTAGTATGGGCACAGATACGCAGTATTTT.